The rows below give T cell receptor beta chains drawn from one sample of a study of cytomegalovirus exposure and HLA in healthy donors. Clones were sequenced by immunoSEQ multiplex PCR, and TCRdb holds only the in-frame ones, with some missing. The sample has about 120,000 clones, under 80% seen once. The sequenced sample was PBMCs. Receptors originate from a woman between 40 and 55 years old in good health and CMV-seropositive. The conserved cysteine and the conserved F or W are not part of the CDR3 here.

TRBV27	TRBJ1-1	ASSILAGRAF
TRBV5-5	TRBJ2-7	ASSLGIGASYEQY
TRBV15	TRBJ1-5	ATSTRQGGQPQH
TRBV6-6	TRBJ2-1	ASSPGGRDEQF
TRBV7-8	TRBJ2-5	ASSLGGEGRLETQY
TRBV14	TRBJ2-5	ASSRAGGVQETQY
TRBV11-3	TRBJ2-1	ASSLRGSAPNEQF
TRBV27	TRBJ2-5	ASSLFGGPQETQY
TRBV7-2	TRBJ1-1	ASSLALGAGNEAF
TRBV30	TRBJ1-5	AWTRGPGQPQH
TRBV28	TRBJ2-7	ASSSPGQTSYEQY
TRBV7-9	TRBJ1-3	ASSLVVLSSSGNTIY
TRBV7-3	TRBJ2-2	ASSPSGGTGELF
TRBV7-2	TRBJ1-3	ASSTTGDSGNTIY
TRBV9	TRBJ2-7	ASSPSGGAGEQY
TRBV30	TRBJ2-1	AWTNRGGNEQF
TRBV29-1	TRBJ2-7	SVGGVSGSSYEQY
TRBV11-2	TRBJ2-1	ASSLSGTSGGSKQF
TRBV30	TRBJ1-4	AWSFLDRDYEKLF
TRBV19	TRBJ2-5	ASSWSSGAQETQY
TRBV9	TRBJ1-2	ASSATGLGNYGYT
TRBV11-3	TRBJ2-1	ASSPGFQEQF
TRBV7-2	TRBJ2-3	ASSKGGTGGRDTQY
TRBV4-1	TRBJ1-2	ASSQVQMDYGYT
TRBV7-2	TRBJ2-3	ASSSYRDFSTDTQY
TRBV11-3	TRBJ2-7	ASSSRTSGSFNEQY
TRBV5-6	TRBJ2-3	ASSHLYLAGGRGKDTQY
TRBV7-6	TRBJ2-3	ASSLGAESTDTQY
TRBV25-1	TRBJ2-7	ASSGLARQY
TRBV5-1	TRBJ1-1	ASSLVGQELRAF
TRBV5-1	TRBJ2-7	ASSKDRVSPYEQY
TRBV7-2	TRBJ1-6	ASSLSLNSPLH